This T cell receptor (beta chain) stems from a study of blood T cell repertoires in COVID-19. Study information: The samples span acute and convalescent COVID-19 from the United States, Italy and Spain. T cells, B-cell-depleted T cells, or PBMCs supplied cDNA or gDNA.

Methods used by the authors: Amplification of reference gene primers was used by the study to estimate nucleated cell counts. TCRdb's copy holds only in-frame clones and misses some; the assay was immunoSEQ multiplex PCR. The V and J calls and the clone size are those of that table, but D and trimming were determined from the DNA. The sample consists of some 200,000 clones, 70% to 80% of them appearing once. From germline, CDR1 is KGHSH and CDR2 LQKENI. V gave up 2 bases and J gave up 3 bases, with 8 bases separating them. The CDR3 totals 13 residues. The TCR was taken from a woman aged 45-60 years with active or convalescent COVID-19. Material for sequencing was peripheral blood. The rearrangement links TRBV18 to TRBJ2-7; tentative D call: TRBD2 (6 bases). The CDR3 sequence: CASSPGGIYEQYF. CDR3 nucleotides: TGTGCCAGCTCACCAGGAGGGATCTACGAGCAGTACTTC.